Listed here are 12 T cell receptor beta chains from one sample, sequenced in a study of a mutant IDH1 vaccine in newly diagnosed glioma. Time point of the sample: baseline, week 1 (first vaccination visit). Stated treatment: pre-vaccination baseline after standard-of-care therapy. The table came from immunoSEQ multiplex PCR; TCRdb's copy has only in-frame clones and leaves some out. The table records tens of thousands of clones, around 80% of them present only once. Here the sequenced sample was PBMCs, taken from a glioma patient treated with radiotherapy, temozolomide or both. The origin of the receptors is a man aged 35 to 55 with glioma. Some clones in this sample may be carry-over from other donors' samples.

As concerns this clone: Other nucleotide sequences from this sample produce the same CDR3. V and J are TRBV15 and TRBJ2-3, with TRBD1 matching 7 bases. Trimming took 3 bases from V and 6 from J; bases not matched to a gene: 0. The germline gives CDR1 LNHNV, CDR2 YYDKDF (reference sequence). The length of the CDR3 is 12 residues. The chain's CDR3 is CATSRDRDTQYF. The CDR3 bases are TGTGCCACCAGCAGGGACAGGGATACGCAGTATTTT.

This chain connects TRBV2 to TRBJ1-2, with D perhaps TRBD1 (5 bases). CDR3 size: 14 residues. Germline-derived CDR1 and CDR2 are SNHLY and FYNNEI. Trimming stripped 10 bases from V and 3 bases from J, with 18 bases between. The CDR3 DNA sequence: TGTGCCACCTCCGGGACCGGCATTTACTATGGCTACACCTTC. It encodes CATSGTGIYYGYTF.

In this sample, this clone turned up a few times. The chain employs TRBV7-8 and TRBJ1-1; D is ambiguous. From germline, CDR1 is SGHVS and CDR2 FQNEAQ. The CDR3 spans 13 residues. The germline V and J ends were trimmed by 4 bases and 7 bases, with 13 bases remaining between them. CDR3 in DNA: TGTGCCAGCAGCTCCGACAAAGCTTATGAAGCTTTCTTT. Residues: CASSSDKAYEAFF.

The DNA for the CDR3 is TGTGCCAGCTCAAGCGGGACGGTCCGAAACACCATATATTTT. Its protein is CASSSGTVRNTIYF. The chain employs TRBV18 and TRBJ1-3, with TRBD1 as a possible D gene (5 bases). The ends were cut back, 5 bases at V and 5 bases at J, with 13 bases in the middle. The CDR3 has 14 residues. Germline CDR1 reads KGHSH; CDR2 reads LQKENI. The entire variable domain, with the rest obtained from reference TRBV18 and TRBJ1-3, is as follows: NAGVMQNPRHLVRRRGQEARLRCSPMKGHSHVYWYRQLPEEGLKFMVYLQKENIIDESGMPKERFSAEFPKEGPSILRIQQVVRGDSAAYFCASSSGTVRNTIYFGEGSWLTVV.

The V and J genes are TRBV19 and TRBJ2-1; 8 nucleotides agree with TRBD2. Germline CDR1 and CDR2: LNHDA and SQIVND (reference sequence). The CDR3 covers 16 residues. J lost 5 bases, V lost 3 bases, and 9 bases had no gene match. Here the CDR3 reads CASSIGGGNRNNEQFF. The CDR3 coding sequence is TGTGCCAGTAGTATCGGGGGGGGGAACAGAAACAATGAGCAGTTCTTC.

The V gene is TRBV2, the J gene TRBJ2-1; TRBD2 agrees at 7 bases. This CDR3 region has 13 residues. Germline trimming cut 7 bases from V and 2 bases from J; bases unmatched to any gene: 2. The germline CDR1 and CDR2 sequences are SNHLY and FYNNEI. CDR3 coding DNA: TGTGCCAGCACTAGCGGTGCCTACAATGAGCAGTTCTTC. The encoded protein is CASTSGAYNEQFF.

The chain employs TRBV6-5 and TRBJ2-7, with TRBD1 matching 8 bases. Per germline, CDR1 MNHEY and CDR2 SVGAGI. The CDR3 runs to 14 residues. Trimming removed 4 bases from V and 2 bases from J; junction bases left unmatched: 4. The DNA of the CDR3 is TGTGCCAGCAGTTTGGGACAGGTTGCCTACGAGCAGTACTTC. Its protein is CASSLGQVAYEQYF.

This clone has a single count. The chain employs TRBV4-2 and TRBJ2-5; D remains unclear. This CDR3 is built from 15 residues. Deletions cut 0 bases from V and 6 bases from J, with 14 bases between. The germline V gene encodes CDR1 LGHNA and CDR2 YNFKEQ. The chain's CDR3 is CASSQDRNGGKTQYF. CDR3 DNA sequence: TGTGCCAGCAGCCAAGATAGAAACGGTGGTAAGACCCAGTACTTC.

This clone was seen more than once but under ten times. The chain carries TRBV19 and TRBJ1-4; D possibly corresponds to TRBD1 (5 bases). Trimming took off 10 bases at V and 7 bases at J, with 10 bases between the two ends. There are 11 residues in the CDR3. Germline V gene sequence: CDR1 LNHDA, CDR2 SQIVND (reference sequence). CDR3 in DNA: TGTGCCACCACGGGGGGTGAAAAACTGTTTTTT. It encodes CATTGGEKLFF. The variable domain in full, completed from reference TRBV19 and TRBJ1-4, reads DGGITQSPKYLFRKEGQNVTLSCEQNLNHDAMYWYRQDPGQGLRLIYYSQIVNDFQKGDIAEGYSVSREKKESFPLTVTSAQKNPTAFYLCATTGGEKLFFGSGTQLSVL.

The chain links TRBV11-2 to TRBJ2-5, with a tentative D call TRBD2 (6 bases). The germline V and J ends were trimmed by 5 bases and 1 base, with 11 bases remaining between them. CDR1 is SGHAT, CDR2 FQNNGV, per germline. The CDR3 is 14 residues long. CDR3 nucleotide sequence: TGTGCCAGCAGCCTGGGGGGTATCCAAGAGACCCAGTACTTC. Translating gives CASSLGGIQETQYF.

The chain carries TRBV21-1 and TRBJ2-1. TRBV21-1 is marked as a pseudogene. This CDR3 has 12 residues. CDR3 DNA sequence: TGTGCCAGCCTCCTGCCAAACAATGAGCAGTTCTTC. It yields the protein CASLLPNNEQFF.

This clone was observed once. The chain joins TRBV18 to TRBJ1-2; 10 nucleotides agree with TRBD1. Germline trimming cut 3 bases from V and 6 bases from J; bases unmatched to any gene: 4. In germline, CDR1 is KGHSH, CDR2 LQKENI. The CDR3 is 14 amino acids. CDR3 loop: CASSPRQGADGYTF. The CDR3 DNA sequence: TGTGCCAGCTCACCCAGACAGGGGGCGGATGGCTACACCTTC.